The 9 T cell receptor beta chains listed next were all sequenced from one sample in a study of blood T cell repertoires in COVID-19. Sequencing used immunoSEQ multiplex PCR; TCRdb keeps in-frame clones, though not all of them. This table holds 260,000 or so clones, roughly 87% found once. Sequenced material: PBMCs or T cells enriched from blood (not recorded which). The receptors shown here come from a woman in her 30s with acute COVID-19.

This chain links TRBV24-1 with TRBJ2-2; possibly TRBD1 for D (6 bases). Germline V CDR1 and CDR2: KGHDR, SFDVKD. Between the trimmed V and J ends, which lost 9 bases and 7 bases, there was a span of 17 bases. There are 14 residues in the CDR3. CDR3 sequence reads: CATSSPGANGELFF. The CDR3 DNA sequence: TGTGCCACCTCCTCCCCAGGGGCGAACGGGGAGCTGTTTTTT.

The chain combines TRBV19 with TRBJ2-1; 9 nucleotides line up with TRBD2. CDR1 LNHDA and CDR2 SQIVND come from the germline V gene (reference sequence). This CDR3 comprises 13 residues. Trimming cost V 5 bases and J 12 bases; bases outside gene matches: 8. CDR3 nucleotide sequence: TGTGCCAGTAGTGAGCGGGGGGAAATGTGGCAGTTCTTC. Its protein is CASSERGEMWQFF.

The chain uses TRBV30 and TRBJ2-5, with D perhaps matching TRBD2 (5 bases). CDR3 length: 13 residues. Between the trimmed V and J ends, which lost 2 bases and 2 bases, there was a span of 9 bases. Per germline, CDR1 GTSNPN and CDR2 SVGIG (reference sequence). The chain's CDR3 is CAWSFREQETQYF. For the CDR3, the DNA is TGTGCCTGGAGTTTTCGGGAACAAGAGACCCAGTACTTC.

This sequence joins TRBV6-5 and TRBJ1-6, with D unclear. V was cut by 7 bases and J by 5 bases, with 9 bases left in between. This CDR3 region has 13 residues. The germline CDR1 and CDR2 sequences are MNHEY and SVGAGI. The CDR3 loop reads CASKDGDNSPLHF. DNA of the CDR3: TGTGCCAGCAAAGATGGAGATAATTCACCCCTCCACTTT.

This clone was recorded a few times. This chain links TRBV6-5 with TRBJ1-1; TRBD1 agrees at 7 bases. The CDR3 consists of 13 residues. Germline V gene sequence: CDR1 MNHEY, CDR2 SVGAGI. V was clipped by 11 bases and J by 1 base; unmatched bases: 7. CDR3 amino acids: CAAGGTPNTEAFF. CDR3 DNA sequence: TGTGCCGCAGGGGGGACTCCGAACACTGAAGCTTTCTTT.

The chain employs TRBV9 and TRBJ2-2, with TRBD2 as a possible D gene (6 bases). With 3 bases removed from V and 1 base from J, the gap between germline ends came to 7 bases. The CDR3 is 14 amino acids. In germline, CDR1 is SGDLS, CDR2 YYNGEE. CDR3 DNA: TGTGCCAGCAGCGCGCGGGGGAACACCGGGGAGCTGTTTTTT. Protein sequence: CASSARGNTGELFF.

This chain connects TRBV4-1 to TRBJ1-6; tentative D call: TRBD1 (6 bases). From germline, CDR1 is MGHRA and CDR2 YSYEKL. CDR3 length equals 15 residues. Trimming took off 5 bases at V and 7 bases at J, with 15 bases between the two ends. The CDR3 loop reads CASSTPGHRNSPLHF. CDR3 DNA: TGCGCCAGCAGCACCCCGGGACACAGAAATTCACCCCTCCACTTT.

The chain couples TRBV11-2 to TRBJ1-1; 12 bases are a match to TRBD1. V lost 2 bases to trimming and J lost 6 bases; unmatched junction nucleotides: 13. Germline CDR1 SGHAT, CDR2 FQNNGV. The CDR3 totals 18 residues. CDR3 amino acids: CASSLWPGDRGREAEAFF. DNA for the CDR3: TGTGCCAGCAGCTTATGGCCAGGGGACAGGGGGCGCGAAGCTGAAGCTTTCTTT.

Only a few counts were recorded for this clone. The chain uses TRBV19 and TRBJ2-7; 9 bases line up with TRBD1. J gave up 0 bases and V 6 bases, and 3 bases lay outside the gene matches. Per the germline V gene, CDR1 is LNHDA and CDR2 is SQIVND (reference sequence). This CDR3 is 14 amino acids long. CDR3 sequence reads: CASSGQGHSYEQYF. CDR3 coding DNA: TGTGCCAGTAGCGGACAGGGGCACTCCTACGAGCAGTACTTC. The full variable domain, with the rest looked up from reference TRBV19 and TRBJ2-7, is DGGITQSPKYLFRKEGQNVTLSCEQNLNHDAMYWYRQDPGQGLRLIYYSQIVNDFQKGDIAEGYSVSREKKESFPLTVTSAQKNPTAFYLCASSGQGHSYEQYFGPGTRLTVT.